The sequence of this TCR beta chain was determined in a study of cytomegalovirus exposure and HLA in healthy donors (TCRdb year 2017). Regarding the research as a whole: According to a later analysis, the approximately 130 validation repertoires were produced on the same platform as the approximately 600 repertoires of the first cohort. To predict cytomegalovirus infection status, the study brought together high-throughput TCR immunosequencing, statistical association of individual TCRs with disease status, and machine learning. In addition to the first cohort of 500 to 850 subjects, a separate validation cohort of around 110 different subjects was used. The study aimed to test whether signatures of past pathogen exposure could be identified by cataloging public T cell receptors.

Remarks on this clone: What antigen it recognizes has not been identified. Base qualities are missing; no much larger clone stands one base away.

From the cysteine through the phenylalanine, the CDR3 covers 17 amino acids. The read is trimmed to its CDR3 DNA, 51 bases read in frame from base 1. Looking up the germline V gene yields CDR1 SGHRS and CDR2 YFSETQ. Deletion took 4 bases off V and 0 bases off J, with a span of 14 bases between the germline ends. The protocol used for the library was the immunoSEQ multiplex PCR assay. The original methods were these. A statistical classification framework was developed to diagnose cytomegalovirus status using the catalog of TCR beta chain sequences. The table was pulled from immuneACCESS by TCRdb, which kept in-frame rearrangements only. Such tables lose some clones; where checked, under half of the loss comes from unresolved V genes, and the rest has no known cause. For V, J and clone size, that table is used; D and trimming come from the DNA. This sample comprises more than 140,000 clones, less than 90% of them detected only once. 3.3% of the sample comes from the top ten.

Overall results and qualifications from the work: A later analysis had no HLA typing for the validation cohort, so co-occurrence there was scored across all 120 or so repertoires. In vitro tests confirmed that a few of the cytomegalovirus-associated TCR beta chains recognize cytomegalovirus antigens. Cytomegalovirus status was reported to be diagnosed by the classifier with high specificity and sensitivity in both the original and validation cohorts. Of the cluster scores, 85% to 95% were above 0 in a later analysis, which found that TCRs clustered in the first cohort also tended to co-occur in the 120 validation repertoires. It was suggested by the authors that the approach could potentially be generalized to other disease states and immunological phenotypes. The study listed 150 to 200 TCR beta chains as associated with cytomegalovirus. Most TCR sequences were seen in very few donors, while some public TCRs were found in many individuals.

The donors belonged to the validation cohort of about 120 subjects, which was separate from the 666-subject first cohort. The specimen sequenced was PBMCs. This sequence uses TRBV5-1 and TRBJ2-6; no D gene can be assigned with confidence. The TCR sequence derives from a woman in her late teens or twenties in good health and CMV-seropositive. The nucleotides read TGCGCCAGCAGCGCCAGACCCGAGGCCTCTGGGGCCAACGTCCTGACTTTC. It translates as CASSARPEASGANVLTF.